The text below deals with one T cell receptor (beta chain). This clonotype turned up a few times. This clone's antigen is unknown. No much larger clone exists at a distance of one base, and base qualities are not known. V is pared back by 1 base and J by 2 bases, with 9 bases lying between the germline termini. CDR1 SGHTA and CDR2 FQGNSA were looked up in the germline V gene. The CDR3 sequence holds 14 residues, the cysteine and phenylalanine included. Only the CDR3 region is kept as DNA, spanning 42 bases read in frame from base 1. Systemically healthy Caucasian individuals from Russia, approximately 39 in total and aged roughly 6 to 100 years, were included as donors. Roughly 11 milliliters of peripheral blood were drawn from each donor into EDTA-treated Vacutainer tubes. Ficoll-Paque density-gradient centrifugation was used to isolate PBMCs, with at least 7 million per sample. Trizol reagent was used to extract total RNA from PBMCs, with at least 5 micrograms per sample. The percentages of naive CD45RAhigh/CD27high T cells were determined by flow cytometry on a PBMC aliquot from every donor.

The sample belongs to a study of blood T cells in healthy people across ages (dated by TCRdb to the mid-2010s). Broadly, across the study: In model experiments, template switching captured roughly one uniquely barcoded TCR beta cDNA molecule for every two T cells. Using deep sequencing normalized with unique cDNA molecular identifiers, the study measured how TCR beta repertoire diversity changes with age. The donors were split into four age groups: young (average 16 years), middle-aged (roughly 42), aged (over 55) and long-lived (about 82). To avoid experimental bias, donors of different ages were spread randomly across the sequencing lanes. For two donors (one aged 18 to 29 and one aged 80 or older), the study analyzed two additional independent replicas of 1 million unique cDNA reads from the same blood draw. Overall study outcomes, separate from this receptor: Compared with the aged group, the long-lived group had more naive CD4+ T cells, fewer expanded clones and increased TCR diversity, a pattern suggesting age selection. As age increased, observed TCR beta diversity per million T cells dropped in a roughly linear way, and a significant reduction was already evident by age 40. There was a strong correlation between observed TCR beta diversity and the percentage of naive T cells measured by flow cytometry. The CMV infection status of donors was not known, potentially confounding age-related changes in expanded clonotypes. Since profiling was done on bulk unsorted PBMCs, naive and antigen-experienced compartments could not be conclusively compared. Estimates of total diversity based on one million sequenced T cells were considered lower bounds and underestimates.

The library was obtained by 5' RACE. The sequencer was an Illumina HiSeq 2500. A second PCR of 7 to 11 cycles was performed with a sample-barcoded 5' primer and a J-beta primer mix. A template-switch 5' adaptor carrying 12 random nucleotides introduced a unique molecular identifier onto each TCR beta cDNA molecule. Each sample yielded at least 3 million CDR3-containing paired-end reads. All of the RNA was converted into first-strand cDNA using the Mint cDNA synthesis kit, with a TRBC-specific oligonucleotide serving as the primer. Following uracil-DNA glycosylase treatment, a first 18-cycle PCR with universal primers M1SS and BC2_uni_R was performed on all cDNA. In the source study's methods: Normalization of each sample was performed by random selection of 1 million high-quality reads, each carrying a distinct molecular identifier. Reads sharing molecular identifiers were discarded rather than binned into consensus sequences. MiTCR, run with a Q25 quality threshold and the strictest error-elimination algorithm, handled CDR3 identification, clonotype clustering and error correction. A nonparametric unseen species model with Euler transformation was used to estimate a lower bound on total TCR beta diversity. TCRdb reprocessed the public reads (quality trimming at Q25 with fastp, clone calling with MiXCR) and kept in-frame beta chains. Identical CDR3 proteins give one entry, which carries the most common genes and DNA. In this record, the V and J calls reflect TCRdb's handling and not the investigators' own analysis. Here the sample has 1.5 million to 2 million distinct CDR3 sequences; around half occur a single time. The ten largest make up approximately 2.1% of the sample.

This clonotype originated in a woman aged 40 to 50 in good health. Rearrangement joined TRBV7-2 to TRBJ2-7; no D gene is confidently identified. The material sequenced was blood. The CDR3 protein is CASSLVGPTYEQYF. The bases read TGTGCCAGCAGCTTAGTTGGCCCAACCTACGAGCAGTACTTC.